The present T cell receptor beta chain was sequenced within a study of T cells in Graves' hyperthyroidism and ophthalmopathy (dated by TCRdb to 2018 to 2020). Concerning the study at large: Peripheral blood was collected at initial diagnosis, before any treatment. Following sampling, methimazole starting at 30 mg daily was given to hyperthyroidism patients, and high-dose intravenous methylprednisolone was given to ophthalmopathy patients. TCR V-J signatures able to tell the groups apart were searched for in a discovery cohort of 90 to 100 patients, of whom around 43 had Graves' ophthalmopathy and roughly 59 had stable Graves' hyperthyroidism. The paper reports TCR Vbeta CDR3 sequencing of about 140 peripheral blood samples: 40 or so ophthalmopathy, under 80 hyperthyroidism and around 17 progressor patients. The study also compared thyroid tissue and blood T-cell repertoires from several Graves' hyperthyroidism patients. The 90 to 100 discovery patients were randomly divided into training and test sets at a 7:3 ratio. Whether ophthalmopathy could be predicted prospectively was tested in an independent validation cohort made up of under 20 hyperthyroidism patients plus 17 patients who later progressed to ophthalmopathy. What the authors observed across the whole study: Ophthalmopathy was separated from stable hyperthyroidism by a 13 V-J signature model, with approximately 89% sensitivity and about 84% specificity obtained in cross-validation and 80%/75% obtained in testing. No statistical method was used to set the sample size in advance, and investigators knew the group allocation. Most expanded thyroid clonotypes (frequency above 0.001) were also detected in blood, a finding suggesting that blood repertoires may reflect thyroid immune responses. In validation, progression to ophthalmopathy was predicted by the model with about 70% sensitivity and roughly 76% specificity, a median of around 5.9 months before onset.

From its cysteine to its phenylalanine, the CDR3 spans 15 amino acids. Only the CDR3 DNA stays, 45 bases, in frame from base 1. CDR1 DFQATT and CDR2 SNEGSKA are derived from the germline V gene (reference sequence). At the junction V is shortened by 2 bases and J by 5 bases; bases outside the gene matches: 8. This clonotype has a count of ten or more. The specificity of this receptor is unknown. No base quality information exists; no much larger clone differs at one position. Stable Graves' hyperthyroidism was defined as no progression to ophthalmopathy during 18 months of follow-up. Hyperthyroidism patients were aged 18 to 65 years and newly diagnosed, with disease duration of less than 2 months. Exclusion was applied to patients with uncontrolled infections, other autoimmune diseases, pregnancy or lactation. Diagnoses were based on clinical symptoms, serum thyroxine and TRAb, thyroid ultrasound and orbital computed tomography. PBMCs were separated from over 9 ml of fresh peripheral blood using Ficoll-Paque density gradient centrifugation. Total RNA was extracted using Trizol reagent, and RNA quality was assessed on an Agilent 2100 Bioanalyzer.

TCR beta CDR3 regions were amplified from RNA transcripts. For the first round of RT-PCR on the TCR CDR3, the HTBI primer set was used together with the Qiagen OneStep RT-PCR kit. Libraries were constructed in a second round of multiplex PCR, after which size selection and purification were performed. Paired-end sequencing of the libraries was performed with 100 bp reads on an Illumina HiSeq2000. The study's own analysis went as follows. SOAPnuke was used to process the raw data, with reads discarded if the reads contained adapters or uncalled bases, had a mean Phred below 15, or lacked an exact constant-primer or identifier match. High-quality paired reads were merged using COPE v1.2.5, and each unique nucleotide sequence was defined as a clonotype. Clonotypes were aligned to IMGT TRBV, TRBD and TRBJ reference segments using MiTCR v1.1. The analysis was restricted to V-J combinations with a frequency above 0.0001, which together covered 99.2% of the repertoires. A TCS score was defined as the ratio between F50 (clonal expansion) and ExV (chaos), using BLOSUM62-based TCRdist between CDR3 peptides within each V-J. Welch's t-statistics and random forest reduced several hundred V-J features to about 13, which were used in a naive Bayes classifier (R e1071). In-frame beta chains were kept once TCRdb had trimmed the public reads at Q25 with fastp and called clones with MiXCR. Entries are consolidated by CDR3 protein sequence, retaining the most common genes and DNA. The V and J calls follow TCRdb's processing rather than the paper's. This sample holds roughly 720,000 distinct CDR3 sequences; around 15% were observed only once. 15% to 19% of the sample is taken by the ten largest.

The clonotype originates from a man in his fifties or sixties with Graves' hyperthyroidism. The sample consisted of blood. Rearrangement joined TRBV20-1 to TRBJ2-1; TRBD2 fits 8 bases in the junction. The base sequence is TGCAGTGCTAGAAGCGGGAGTTTAGCCAACAATGAGCAGTTCTTC. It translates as CSARSGSLANNEQFF.